Presented here are 7 T cell receptor beta chains from one specimen sequenced in a study of graft-versus-host responses after intestinal transplantation. The data were produced by immunoSEQ multiplex PCR, yet TCRdb's version contains in-frame clones alone and is incomplete. The sample lists around 17,000 clones; less than 85% were seen once. Investigators treated the graft tissue so that it released intraepithelial and lamina propria lymphocytes. The sample in question was ileum tissue, obtained roughly 100 days after intestinal transplant. These receptors were taken from a human patient who received an intestinal transplant, so some T cells may come from the graft donor.

This clone was detected only a few times. J is TRBJ2-3 and V is TRBV18; tentatively, D is TRBD1 (6 bases). This CDR3 is built from 13 residues. Germline V gene lookup returns CDR1 KGHSH and CDR2 LQKENI. The V and J ends lost 6 bases and 2 bases respectively, with 9 bases between them. The CDR3 region is CASSRDTTDTQYF. The CDR3 DNA sequence: TGTGCCAGCTCCCGGGACACCACAGATACGCAGTATTTT.

In its sample, this clone was seen a few times. This sequence joins TRBV5-1 and TRBJ1-1, with D maybe TRBD1 (5 bases). Germline V gene data show CDR1 as SGHRS and CDR2 as YFSETQ. V was pared by 1 base and J by 3 bases, with 13 bases between. The CDR3 has 15 amino acids. The CDR3 loop is CASSLFDRTYTEAFF. The CDR3 coding sequence is TGCGCCAGCAGCTTGTTTGACAGAACCTACACTGAAGCTTTCTTT.

The CDR3 DNA reads as TGTGCCAGTTCTAGCGGAAAAAACGCAGATACGCAGTATTTT. Amino acid sequence: CASSSGKNADTQYF. The genes are TRBV7-8 and TRBJ2-3; 7 bases map to TRBD2. Looked up from germline, CDR1 is SGHVS and CDR2 is FQNEAQ. There are 14 residues in the CDR3. The junction had 10 bases not matched to a gene; V was cut back by 9 bases and J by 4 bases.

The chain carries TRBV7-6 and TRBJ1-4, with D perhaps TRBD1 (6 bases). The V end lost 4 bases, the J end lost 7 bases, and 13 bases lay between the germline ends. Germline V CDR1 and CDR2: SGHVS, FNYEAQ. The CDR3 runs to 14 residues. CDR3 protein: CASSSHREGEKLFF. The CDR3 DNA follows: TGTGCCAGCAGCTCCCACAGGGAGGGTGAAAAACTGTTTTTT.

This sequence joins TRBV5-6 and TRBJ1-1, with D maybe TRBD1 (5 bases). The ends were cut back, 2 bases at V and 7 bases at J, with 9 bases in the middle. CDR1 SGHDT and CDR2 YYEEEE come from the germline V gene. The CDR3 sequence is 12 residues long. The CDR3 is CASSLRGNEAFF. CDR3 coding DNA: TGTGCCAGCAGCTTACGGGGGAATGAAGCTTTCTTT. The complete variable domain, with remaining parts taken from reference TRBV5-6 and TRBJ1-1, reads DAGVTQSPTHLIKTRGQQVTLRCSPKSGHDTVSWYQQALGQGPQFIFQYYEEEERQRGNFPDRFSGHQFPNYSSELNVNALLLGDSALYLCASSLRGNEAFFGQGTRLTVV.

This clone was recorded once. The chain links TRBV9 to TRBJ2-3, with 13 bases identical to TRBD2. The germline gives CDR1 SGDLS, CDR2 YYNGEE. This CDR3 comprises 15 residues. Germline trimming cut 4 bases from V and 3 bases from J; bases unmatched to any gene: 2. The CDR3, as DNA: TGTGCCAGCAGCCGGACTAGCGGGAGTACAGATACGCAGTATTTT. This encodes CASSRTSGSTDTQYF.

The chain employs TRBV28 and TRBJ1-1; 11 nucleotides line up with TRBD1. The CDR3 has 15 amino acids. Looked up from germline, CDR1 is MDHEN and CDR2 is SYDVKM. V lost 5 bases, J lost 5 bases, and 7 bases stayed unmatched. Written as DNA, the CDR3 is TGTGCCAGCAGTCCCTTGGGACAGGGGGGTACTGAAGCTTTCTTT. This translates into CASSPLGQGGTEAFF.